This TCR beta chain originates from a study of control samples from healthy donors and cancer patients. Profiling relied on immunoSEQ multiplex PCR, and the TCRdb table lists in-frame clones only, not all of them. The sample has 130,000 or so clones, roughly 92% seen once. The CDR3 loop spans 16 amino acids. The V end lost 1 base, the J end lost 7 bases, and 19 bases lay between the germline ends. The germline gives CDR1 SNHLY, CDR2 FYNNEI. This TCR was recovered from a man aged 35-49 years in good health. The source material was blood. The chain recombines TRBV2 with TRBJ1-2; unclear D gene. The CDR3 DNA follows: TGTGCCAGCAGTGAAGGGACGGACGGACCGGTTGGTGGCTACACCTTC. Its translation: CASSEGTDGPVGGYTF.